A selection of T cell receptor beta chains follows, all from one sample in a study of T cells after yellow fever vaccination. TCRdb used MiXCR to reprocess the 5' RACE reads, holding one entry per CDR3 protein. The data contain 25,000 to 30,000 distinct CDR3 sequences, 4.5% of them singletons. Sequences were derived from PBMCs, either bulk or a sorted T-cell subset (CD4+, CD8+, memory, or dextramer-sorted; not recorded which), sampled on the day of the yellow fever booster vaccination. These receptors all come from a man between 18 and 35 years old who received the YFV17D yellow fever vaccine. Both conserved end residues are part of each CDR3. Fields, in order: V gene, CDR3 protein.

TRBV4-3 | CASSQSPTGGNTEAFF
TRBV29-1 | CSANGARTEAFF
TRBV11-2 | CASSLGPTGAYF
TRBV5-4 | CASSSGTAKETQYF
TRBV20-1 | CSAAKTGTGVNIQYF
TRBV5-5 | CASRLRDSSEQYF
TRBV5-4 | CASSPPGPLTDTQYF
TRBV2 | CASSAWDRQETQYF
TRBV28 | CASRNPRGQGVGYTF
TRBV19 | CASSTLAGSSYNEQFF
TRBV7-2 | CASSPGPFSGNTIYF
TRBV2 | CASSERDTQYF
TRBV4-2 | CASSQGFGGGYGYTQYF
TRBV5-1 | CASSLASLQETQYF
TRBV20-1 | CSAPPGQGNSPLHF
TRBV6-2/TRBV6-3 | CASSYSPIDRVSGYTF
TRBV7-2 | CASSLELAGGLEQYF
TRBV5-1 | CASSLGVISAGTGRTEAFF
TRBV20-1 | CSARVRVWGRTGDGGYTF
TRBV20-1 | CSARTGTSGNTIYF
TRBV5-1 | CASSYLGQGHQETQYF
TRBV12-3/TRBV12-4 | CASSFSTGYTYF
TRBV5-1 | CASSPRLAGGGDTQYF
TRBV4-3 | CASSQGDREIEKLFF
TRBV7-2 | CASSLRRASPLHF
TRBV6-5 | CASSRISGTGGDQPQHF
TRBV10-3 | CAISEDRGNQPQHF
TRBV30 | CAWHSGETQIDTQYF
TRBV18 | CASSPRQVSYEQYF
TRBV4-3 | CASSQGGLGSNTGELFF
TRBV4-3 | CASSQSGVSYEQYF
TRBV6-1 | CASSELAGGQETQYF
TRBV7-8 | CASTLSLTDTQYF
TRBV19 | CASSMENYGYTF
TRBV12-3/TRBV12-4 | CASSTGLARNNEQFF
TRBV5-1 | CASSRQGRDNEQFF
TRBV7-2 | CASSQGLGTEAFF
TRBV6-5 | CASSYSPGQGYGYTF
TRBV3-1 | CASSTSGGIQDTQYF
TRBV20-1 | CSARDQPALNTEAFF
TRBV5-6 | CASSLDQETQYF